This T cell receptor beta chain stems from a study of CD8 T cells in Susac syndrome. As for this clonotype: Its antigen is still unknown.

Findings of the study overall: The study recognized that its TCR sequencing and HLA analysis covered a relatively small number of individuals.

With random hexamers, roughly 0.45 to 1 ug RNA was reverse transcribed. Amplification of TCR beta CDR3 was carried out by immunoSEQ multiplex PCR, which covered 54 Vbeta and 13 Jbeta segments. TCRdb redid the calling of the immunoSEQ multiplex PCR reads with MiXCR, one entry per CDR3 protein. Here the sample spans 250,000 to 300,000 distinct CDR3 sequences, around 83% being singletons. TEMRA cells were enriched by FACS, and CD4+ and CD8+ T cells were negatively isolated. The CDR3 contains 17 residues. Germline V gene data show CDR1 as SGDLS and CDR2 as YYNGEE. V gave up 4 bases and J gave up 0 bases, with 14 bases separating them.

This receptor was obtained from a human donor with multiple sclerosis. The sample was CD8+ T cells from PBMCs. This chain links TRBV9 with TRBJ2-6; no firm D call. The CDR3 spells CASSSRTVTSGANVLTF. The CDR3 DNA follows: TGTGCCAGCAGCTCCCGGACGGTAACCTCTGGGGCCAACGTCCTGACTTTC.